Presented here are 30 T cell receptor beta chains from one specimen sequenced in a study of T cell changes during pregnancy in multiple sclerosis. The assay was immunoSEQ multiplex PCR, and TCRdb's table has in-frame clones only and misses some. Among 90,000 to 95,000 clones listed, approximately 92% were seen once. The input for sequencing was peripheral blood, taken in the first trimester of pregnancy. These receptors were obtained from a female donor with multiple sclerosis, enrolled in a pregnancy study.

About this clone itself: The same CDR3 is also encoded by other DNA sequences in this sample. CDR3 DNA: TGTGCCAGCAGCCCGGACAGGGGGTATGGCTACACCTTC. Amino acids: CASSPDRGYGYTF. This chain connects TRBV7-9 to TRBJ1-2, with 10 bases matching TRBD1. The CDR3 loop spans 13 amino acids. Looked up from germline, CDR1 is SEHNR and CDR2 is FQNEAQ (reference sequence). The V segment lost 5 bases and the J segment 5 bases; nucleotides outside the gene matches: 2.

CDR3 bases: TGTGCCAGCAGTCTCCAGGGGTCTAACTATGGCTACACCTTC. It specifies CASSLQGSNYGYTF. This sequence joins TRBV2 and TRBJ1-2, with D tentatively TRBD1 (6 bases). The germline V and J ends were trimmed by 5 bases and 0 bases, with 10 bases remaining between them. This CDR3 spans 14 amino acids. Per germline, CDR1 SNHLY and CDR2 FYNNEI.

This sequence joins TRBV6-5 and TRBJ1-1; D ambiguous. This CDR3 comprises 14 residues. Trimming removed 9 bases from V and 4 bases from J, with 18 bases in between. CDR1 and CDR2 from the germline V gene are MNHEY and SVGAGI. DNA for the CDR3: TGTGCCAGTGGGGAGTTCTCACAACTCACTGAAGCTTTCTTT. It is translated as CASGEFSQLTEAFF.

V gene TRBV11-2 combines with J gene TRBJ2-3; perhaps TRBD2 as D (7 bases). Germline-derived CDR1 and CDR2 are SGHAT and FQNNGV. The V end was cut by 1 base, the J end by 5 bases, with 13 bases between. The CDR3 extends over 15 amino acids. The CDR3 sequence: CASSLGGGAGDTQYF. CDR3 DNA sequence: TGTGCCAGCAGCTTAGGTGGGGGGGCCGGAGATACGCAGTATTTT.

The chain joins TRBV28 to TRBJ1-5, with TRBD1 matching 9 bases. Trimming cost V 5 bases and J 7 bases; bases outside gene matches: 9. Looked up from germline, CDR1 is MDHEN and CDR2 is SYDVKM. The CDR3 has 15 residues. For the CDR3, the DNA is TGTGCCAGCAGTAAAAACCGGGACAGGGTACAGCCCCAGCATTTT. It specifies CASSKNRDRVQPQHF.

The genes are TRBV27 and TRBJ1-2; tentatively, D is TRBD1 (5 bases). Per germline, CDR1 MNHEY and CDR2 SMNVEV (reference sequence). V shed 6 bases and J shed 1 base, with 18 bases lying between them. CDR3 length equals 16 residues. This CDR3 is CASRPSRQPFNYGYTF. CDR3 in DNA: TGTGCCAGCAGGCCATCTCGACAGCCTTTTAACTATGGCTACACCTTC.

CDR3 DNA: TGTGCCAGCAGTTACTCAAGCCTTCCGGCTTTCTTT. It is translated as CASSYSSLPAFF. This chain joins TRBV6-5 and TRBJ1-1; D not certain. CDR1 and CDR2 from the germline V gene are MNHEY and SVGAGI. The V end lost 0 bases, the J end lost 11 bases, and 10 bases lay between the germline ends. This CDR3 has 12 residues.

The chain links TRBV13 to TRBJ1-3, with TRBD1 as a possible D gene (5 bases). In germline, CDR1 is PRHDT, CDR2 FYEKMQ (reference sequence). The CDR3 extends over 15 amino acids. Trimming took 4 bases from V and 7 from J, leaving 17 bases between them. The CDR3 reads CASSSRWQGDNTIYF. CDR3 DNA sequence: TGTGCCAGCAGCTCCCGTTGGCAGGGTGATAACACCATATATTTT.

The rearrangement uses TRBV29-1 and TRBJ2-5, with D hard to call. This CDR3 has 13 amino acids. Germline CDR1 SQVTM, CDR2 ANQGSEA. Trimming took off 7 bases at V and 1 base at J, with 13 bases between the two ends. The CDR3 DNA is TGCAGCGCCCCACTGGAGTTCCAAGAGACCCAGTACTTC. As protein: CSAPLEFQETQYF.

CDR3 coding DNA: TGTGCCAGTAGTAGTTCGACCGGGGGGATGAACACTGAAGCTTTCTTT. It specifies CASSSSTGGMNTEAFF. This chain joins TRBV19 and TRBJ1-1, with D possibly TRBD1 on 5 matching bases. Germline V gene sequence: CDR1 LNHDA, CDR2 SQIVND (reference sequence). Trimming took 4 bases from V and 0 from J, leaving 15 bases between them. The CDR3 loop spans 16 amino acids.

In its sample, this clone was seen once. The rearrangement uses TRBV19 and TRBJ2-5; 7 bases are a match to TRBD1. J lost 5 bases, V lost 2 bases, and 8 bases had no gene match. CDR3 length: 15 amino acids. Germline CDR1 and CDR2: LNHDA and SQIVND (reference sequence). The CDR3 DNA reads TGTGCCAGTAGTATATATAAGGGGGCGTCGGAGACCCAGTACTTC. This translates into CASSIYKGASETQYF.

In this sample, this clone turned up once. The junction departs from the called germline gene at one end, perhaps through a read error. V is TRBV7-7 and J is TRBJ2-5; TRBD2 aligns across 12 bases. Germline CDR1 SSHAT, CDR2 FNYEAQ (reference sequence). CDR3 length: 14 residues. Here the CDR3 DNA reads TGTGCTAGCAGCGCTAGCGGGGGGGCTGAGACCCAGTACTTC. The encoded protein is CASSASGGAETQYF.

The J gene is TRBJ2-7, the V gene TRBV5-1; TRBD1 matches at 7 bases. Per the germline V gene, CDR1 is SGHRS and CDR2 is YFSETQ. Unmatched junction bases numbered 11, after V lost 4 bases and J lost 7 bases. This CDR3 has 14 amino acids. CDR3 sequence: CASSHNTGQREQYF. CDR3 bases: TGCGCCAGCAGCCACAACACGGGACAGCGAGAGCAGTACTTC.

This clone has just one count. The chain employs TRBV7-8 and TRBJ2-5; 9 nucleotides agree with TRBD2. The germline gives CDR1 SGHVS, CDR2 FQNEAQ. CDR3 length: 18 amino acids. J was trimmed by 2 bases and V by 4 bases; bases with no gene match: 14. CDR3 nucleotide sequence: TGTGCCAGCAGCTCGTGGAAGGCGGGGGGGCCTCGACAAGAGACCCAGTACTTC. Encoded protein: CASSSWKAGGPRQETQYF. Looking up the rest from reference TRBV7-8 and TRBJ2-5 gives the full variable domain: GAGVSQSPRYKVAKRGQDVALRCDPISGHVSLFWYQQALGQGPEFLTYFQNEAQLDKSGLPSDRFFAERPEGSVSTLKIQRTQQEDSAVYLCASSSWKAGGPRQETQYFGPGTRLLVL.

This chain's CDR3 is CASSAGETQYF. The CDR3 DNA sequence: TGTGCCAGCAGTGCAGGGGAGACCCAGTACTTC. V gene TRBV2 combines with J gene TRBJ2-5; D possibly corresponds to TRBD1 (5 bases). Germline V gene data show CDR1 as SNHLY and CDR2 as FYNNEI. The CDR3 has 11 amino acids. V lost 4 bases and J lost 5, with 5 bases in between. Combining the CDR3 with reference TRBV2 and TRBJ2-5 gives the whole variable domain EPEVTQTPSHQVTQMGQEVILRCVPISNHLYFYWYRQILGQKVEFLVSFYNNEISEKSEIFDDQFSVERPDGSNFTLKIRSTKLEDSAMYFCASSAGETQYFGPGTRLLVL.

The chain recombines TRBV4-1 with TRBJ1-1; a weak D match, TRBD1 (6 bases). The CDR3 has 15 amino acids. CDR1 MGHRA and CDR2 YSYEKL come from the germline V gene. The V end lost 3 bases, the J end lost 1 base, and 12 bases lay between the germline ends. The CDR3 DNA is TGCGCCAGCAGCCACCAGACAGGAGGGAACACTGAAGCTTTCTTT. Translated: CASSHQTGGNTEAFF.

The chain is built from TRBV19 and TRBJ2-7; 9 bases fit TRBD1. Trimming removed 3 bases from V and 0 bases from J; junction bases left unmatched: 0. The length of the CDR3 is 14 residues. Per the germline V gene, CDR1 is LNHDA and CDR2 is SQIVND (reference sequence). For the CDR3, the DNA is TGTGCCAGTAGTATGGGACAGGGCTCCTACGAGCAGTACTTC. This encodes CASSMGQGSYEQYF.

The chain combines TRBV2 with TRBJ1-3, with a tentative D call TRBD1 (6 bases). Germline CDR1 reads SNHLY; CDR2 reads FYNNEI. There are 15 residues in the CDR3. The V gene lost 7 bases and the J gene lost 0 bases, with 13 bases spanning the gap. In nucleotides, the CDR3 is TGTGCCAGCACAAGAACAGGGAGCTCTGGAAACACCATATATTTT. It translates to CASTRTGSSGNTIYF.

V gene TRBV19 combines with J gene TRBJ1-2, with a possible D match to TRBD1 (6 bases). The CDR3 extends over 13 amino acids. Germline V lookup: CDR1 LNHDA, CDR2 SQIVND (reference sequence). Trimming removed 5 bases from V and 4 bases from J, with 11 bases in between. DNA for the CDR3: TGTGCCAGTAGTCACAGGGAGGGCTATGGCTACACCTTC. It specifies CASSHREGYGYTF.

V gene TRBV6-4 combines with J gene TRBJ1-5, with D unclear. Trimming removed 4 bases at V and 2 bases at J, with 12 bases between. The germline CDR1 and CDR2 sequences are MRHNA and SNTAGT. The CDR3 runs 15 residues. The CDR3 DNA reads as TGTGCCAGCAGTGTGAGGGCGGAGGGCAATCAGCCCCAGCATTTT. Its protein product is CASSVRAEGNQPQHF.

The gene calls are TRBV13 and TRBJ1-1; possibly TRBD1 for D (5 bases). CDR3 length: 15 residues. Germline V CDR1 and CDR2: PRHDT, FYEKMQ (reference sequence). The germline V and J ends were trimmed by 3 bases and 5 bases, with 16 bases remaining between them. Here the CDR3 reads CASSLGLAGGTEAFF. The CDR3 DNA reads as TGTGCCAGCAGCTTGGGGCTTGCAGGTGGGACTGAAGCTTTCTTT.

The V and J genes are TRBV2 and TRBJ1-5, with D possibly matching TRBD1 (5 bases). The CDR3 runs 14 residues. V was pared by 2 bases and J by 5 bases, with 10 bases between. Germline CDR1 and CDR2: SNHLY and FYNNEI. This chain's CDR3 is CASSEQGSHQPQHF. CDR3 in DNA: TGTGCCAGCAGTGAACAGGGCAGCCATCAGCCCCAGCATTTT. The full variable domain, rest sourced from reference TRBV2 and TRBJ1-5, is EPEVTQTPSHQVTQMGQEVILRCVPISNHLYFYWYRQILGQKVEFLVSFYNNEISEKSEIFDDQFSVERPDGSNFTLKIRSTKLEDSAMYFCASSEQGSHQPQHFGDGTRLSIL.

CDR3 residues: CASSSQQGVNTEAFF. Written as DNA, the CDR3 is TGTGCCAGCAGCTCACAACAGGGGGTGAACACTGAAGCTTTCTTT. The V and J genes are TRBV11-2 and TRBJ1-1, with 8 positions matching TRBD1. Germline assignment: CDR1 SGHAT and CDR2 FQNNGV. V gave up 4 bases and J gave up 0 bases; unmatched junction bases: 4. The CDR3 runs to 15 residues.

V usage is TRBV6-1 and J usage is TRBJ2-2; 11 positions match TRBD1. Trimming at V came to 4 bases and at J to 6 bases, leaving 10 bases not matched to a gene. CDR1 is MNHNS, CDR2 SASEGT, per germline. This CDR3 has 17 residues. The CDR3 DNA reads TGTGCCAGCAGTGTCACCGGGACAGGGGGTTTCGCCGGGGAGCTGTTTTTT. It specifies CASSVTGTGGFAGELFF.

The chain recombines TRBV27 with TRBJ2-1; D not resolved. Per germline, CDR1 MNHEY and CDR2 SMNVEV (reference sequence). The ends were cut back, 5 bases at V and 0 bases at J, with 11 bases in the middle. CDR3 length equals 15 residues. CDR3 sequence reads: CASSRDTGSYNEQFF. DNA of the CDR3: TGTGCCAGCAGTAGAGACACCGGCTCCTACAATGAGCAGTTCTTC.

V usage is TRBV6-1 and J usage is TRBJ2-5; D not resolved. CDR3 length equals 10 residues. The germline V gene has CDR1 MNHNS and CDR2 SASEGT. V lost 6 bases and J 7 bases, leaving 6 bases between the germline ends. The CDR3 DNA sequence: TGTGCCAGCAGGGCAGGGACCCAGTACTTC. Translated, it gives CASRAGTQYF.

This clone appeared a single time. The chain carries TRBV4-1 and TRBJ2-1; 7 positions agree with TRBD2. CDR3 length: 16 residues. The junction had 13 bases not matched to a gene; V was cut back by 4 bases and J by 7 bases. Germline V gene data show CDR1 as MGHRA and CDR2 as YSYEKL. The CDR3 nucleotides read TGCGCCAGCAGCCCCCTGCGGGACTATCCTAAGAATGAGCAGTTCTTC. Amino acids: CASSPLRDYPKNEQFF.

This clone was seen only once. V usage is TRBV6-1 and J usage is TRBJ2-7; 10 nucleotides agree with TRBD1. This CDR3 contains 13 residues. CDR1 MNHNS and CDR2 SASEGT come from the germline V gene. The junction had 7 bases not matched to a gene; V was cut back by 7 bases and J by 7 bases. Here the CDR3 DNA reads TGTGCCAGCACAACGGGACAGGGGCCAGAGCAGTACTTC. It is translated as CASTTGQGPEQYF.

The CDR3 sequence: CASSPLTGRGVKLFF. The DNA for the CDR3 is TGTGCCAGCAGTCCCCTGACAGGGAGAGGTGTAAAACTGTTTTTT. The rearrangement links TRBV27 to TRBJ1-4; 7 positions agree with TRBD1. Per the germline V gene, CDR1 is MNHEY and CDR2 is SMNVEV (reference sequence). Trimming cost V 5 bases and J 10 bases; bases outside gene matches: 13. This CDR3 contains 15 residues. Full variable domain (remainder filled in from reference TRBV27 and TRBJ1-4): EAQVTQNPRYLITVTGKKLTVTCSQNMNHEYMSWYRQDPGLGLRQIYYSMNVEVTDKGDVPEGYKVSRKEKRNFPLILESPSPNQTSLYFCASSPLTGRGVKLFFGSGTQLSVL.

This chain links TRBV5-6 with TRBJ2-1, with TRBD2 matching over 8 bases. Trimming removed 2 bases from V and 1 base from J; junction bases left unmatched: 2. The CDR3 loop spans 15 amino acids. Germline CDR1 SGHDT, CDR2 YYEEEE. CDR3 in amino acids: CASSFRGGSYNEQFF. CDR3 DNA sequence: TGTGCCAGCAGCTTCCGGGGGGGGTCCTACAATGAGCAGTTCTTC.